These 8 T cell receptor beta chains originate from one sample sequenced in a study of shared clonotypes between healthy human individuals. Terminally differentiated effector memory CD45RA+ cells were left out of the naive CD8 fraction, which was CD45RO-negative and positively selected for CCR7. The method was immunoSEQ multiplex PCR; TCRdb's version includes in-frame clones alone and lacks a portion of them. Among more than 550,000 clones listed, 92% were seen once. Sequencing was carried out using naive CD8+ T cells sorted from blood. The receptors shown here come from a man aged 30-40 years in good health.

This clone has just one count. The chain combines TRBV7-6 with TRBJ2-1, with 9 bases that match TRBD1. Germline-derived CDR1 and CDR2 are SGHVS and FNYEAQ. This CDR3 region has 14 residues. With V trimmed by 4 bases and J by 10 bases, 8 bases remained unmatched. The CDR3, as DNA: TGTGCCAGCAGCTCCGGGACAGGGAATAGCGAGCAGTTCTTC. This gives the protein CASSSGTGNSEQFF.

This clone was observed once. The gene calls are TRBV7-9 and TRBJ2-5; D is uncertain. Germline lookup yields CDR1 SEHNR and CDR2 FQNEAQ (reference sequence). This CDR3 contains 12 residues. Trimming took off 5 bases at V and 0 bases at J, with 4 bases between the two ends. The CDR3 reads CASSADQETQYF. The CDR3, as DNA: TGTGCCAGCAGCGCAGACCAAGAGACCCAGTACTTC.

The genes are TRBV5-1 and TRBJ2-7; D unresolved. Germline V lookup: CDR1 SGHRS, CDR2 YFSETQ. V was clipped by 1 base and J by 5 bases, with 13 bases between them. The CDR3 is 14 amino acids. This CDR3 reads CASSLRAFVDEQYF. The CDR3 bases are TGCGCCAGCAGCTTGAGGGCATTTGTAGACGAGCAGTACTTC.

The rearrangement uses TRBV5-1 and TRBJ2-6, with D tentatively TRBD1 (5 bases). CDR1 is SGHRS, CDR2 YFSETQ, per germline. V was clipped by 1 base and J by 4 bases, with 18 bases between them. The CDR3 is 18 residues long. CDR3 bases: TGCGCCAGCAGCTTGACTAAGGACAATCTAAAGGGGGCCAACGTCCTGACTTTC. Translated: CASSLTKDNLKGANVLTF.

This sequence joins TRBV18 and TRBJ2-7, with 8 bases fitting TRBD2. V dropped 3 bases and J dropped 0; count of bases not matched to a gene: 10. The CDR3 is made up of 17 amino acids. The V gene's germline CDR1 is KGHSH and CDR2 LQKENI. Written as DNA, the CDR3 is TGTGCCAGCTCACCGACTTCGGTTAGCGGGGCCTCCTACGAGCAGTACTTC. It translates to CASSPTSVSGASYEQYF.

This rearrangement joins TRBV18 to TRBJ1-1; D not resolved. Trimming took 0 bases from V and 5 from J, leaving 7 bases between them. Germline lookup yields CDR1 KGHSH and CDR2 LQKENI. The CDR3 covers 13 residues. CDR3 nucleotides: TGTGCCAGCTCACCACCAACGAGGACTGAAGCTTTCTTT. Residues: CASSPPTRTEAFF.

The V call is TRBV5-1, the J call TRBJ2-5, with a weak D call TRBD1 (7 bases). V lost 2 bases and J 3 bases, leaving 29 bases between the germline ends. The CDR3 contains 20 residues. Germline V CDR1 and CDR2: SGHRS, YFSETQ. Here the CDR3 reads CASSFDRTGLGRRHKETQYF. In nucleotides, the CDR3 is TGCGCCAGCAGCTTCGATCGGACAGGATTGGGGAGGAGGCATAAAGAGACCCAGTACTTC.

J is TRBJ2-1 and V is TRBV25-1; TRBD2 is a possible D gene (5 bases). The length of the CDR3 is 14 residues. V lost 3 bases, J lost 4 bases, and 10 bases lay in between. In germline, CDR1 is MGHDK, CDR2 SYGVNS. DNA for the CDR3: TGTGCCAGCAGTGATGGTAGCGCTTACAATGAGCAGTTCTTC. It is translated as CASSDGSAYNEQFF. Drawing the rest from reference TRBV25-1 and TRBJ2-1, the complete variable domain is EADIYQTPRYLVIGTGKKITLECSQTMGHDKMYWYQQDPGMELHLIHYSYGVNSTEKGDLSSESTVSRIRTEHFPLTLESARPSHTSQYLCASSDGSAYNEQFFGPGTRLTVL.